A selection of T cell receptor beta chains follows, all from one sample in a study of identical twins. MiXCR, run by TCRdb on the 5' RACE reads, gives a single entry per CDR3 protein. The data show about 920,000 distinct CDR3 sequences, with 10% to 15% seen just once and 1.5% to 2% held by the top ten. This sample also belongs to another study, concerning yellow fever vaccine responses in identical twins.

What was sequenced was PBMCs. The receptors derive from a woman younger than 30 in good health. Both conserved end residues are part of each CDR3. The D gene is left open where the match is weak. Part of the rows lack a size; the others show once, few, many or a class for expanded clones.

D gene,clone size,J gene,V gene,CDR3 protein,CDR3 DNA
-,many,TRBJ1-6,TRBV5-1,CASSLVPAGAYDNSPLHF,TGCGCCAGCAGCTTGGTGCCAGCGGGTGCCTATGATAATTCACCCCTCCACTTT
TRBD1,many,TRBJ2-3,TRBV5-1,CASSIGQDAITDTQYF,TGCGCCAGCAGCATCGGACAGGACGCAATCACAGATACGCAGTATTTT
-,many,TRBJ2-7,TRBV20-1,CSARDPAGGGYEQYF,TGCAGTGCTAGAGATCCGGCAGGTGGGGGTTACGAGCAGTACTTC
TRBD1,few,TRBJ2-1,TRBV2,CASTTDRGVYNEQFF,TGTGCCAGCACTACGGACAGGGGGGTCTACAATGAGCAGTTCTTC
TRBD1,-,TRBJ1-2,TRBV12-3/TRBV12-4,CASSFLQGAGYGYTF,TGTGCCAGCAGTTTCCTACAGGGGGCGGGCTATGGCTACACCTTC
-,few,TRBJ2-1,TRBV11-2,CASSSGLFYNEQFF,TGTGCCAGCAGCTCAGGCTTATTTTACAATGAGCAGTTCTTC
-,-,TRBJ2-1,TRBV29-1,CSVDGTRDEQFF,TGCAGCGTTGATGGGACGCGGGATGAGCAGTTCTTC
-,-,TRBJ2-3,TRBV7-9,CASSLASRTQYF,TGTGCCAGCAGCTTAGCGAGTAGAACGCAGTATTTT
TRBD1,few,TRBJ1-2,TRBV29-1,CSVADDRVGGYTF,TGCAGCGTCGCCGACGACAGGGTTGGGGGCTACACCTTC
-,-,TRBJ2-1,TRBV29-1,CSVGVGVVGEQFF,TGCAGCGTTGGGGTGGGAGTAGTGGGTGAGCAGTTCTTC
-,few,TRBJ2-5,TRBV10-3,CAINPGGMGETQYF,TGTGCCATCAACCCCGGGGGCATGGGAGAGACCCAGTACTTC
-,-,TRBJ2-2,TRBV12-3/TRBV12-4,CAISFKYGTDWGDTGELFF,TGTGCCATCAGTTTCAAATATGGGACAGACTGGGGGGATACCGGGGAGCTGTTTTTT
-,many,TRBJ2-3,TRBV7-9,CASSFIGSSTDTQYF,TGTGCCAGCAGCTTTATAGGCAGTAGCACAGATACGCAGTATTTT
-,few,TRBJ2-3,TRBV6-1,CASSDWRAGTDTQYF,TGTGCCAGCAGTGATTGGAGGGCGGGGACAGATACGCAGTATTTT
TRBD2,-,TRBJ2-1,TRBV5-1,CASSTAGSSYNEQFF,TGCGCCAGCAGCACAGCGGGGAGCTCCTACAATGAGCAGTTCTTC
-,many,TRBJ1-6,TRBV12-3/TRBV12-4,CASGSGVAYNSPLHF,TGTGCCAGCGGATCAGGCGTGGCGTATAATTCACCCCTCCACTTT
TRBD2,few,TRBJ2-1,TRBV7-7,CASSLLSGGSNEQFF,TGTGCCAGCAGCTTACTAAGCGGGGGGTCTAATGAGCAGTTCTTC
TRBD2,-,TRBJ2-3,TRBV7-2,CASSHTRGARTDTQYF,TGTGCCAGCAGCCATACGCGGGGGGCCCGCACAGATACGCAGTATTTT
-,few,TRBJ2-1,TRBV20-1,CSAPPPQGRNEQFF,TGCAGTGCTCCTCCACCACAGGGACGCAATGAGCAGTTCTTC
-,-,TRBJ1-1,TRBV6-1,CASSEQESKAFF,TGTGCCAGCAGTGAACAGGAGTCTAAAGCTTTCTTT
-,-,TRBJ1-1,TRBV6-5,CASSYSGRGTEAFF,TGTGCCAGCAGTTACTCAGGGCGAGGCACTGAAGCTTTCTTT
TRBD2,few,TRBJ2-5,TRBV20-1,CSASKLLASGPQETQYF,TGCAGTGCTAGTAAGCTGTTGGCTAGCGGGCCCCAAGAGACCCAGTACTTC
TRBD1,few,TRBJ2-4,TRBV7-9,CASRTGVGDIQYF,TGTGCCAGCCGAACAGGGGTGGGGGACATTCAGTACTTC
-,few,TRBJ2-3,TRBV19,CASSISAGARVLDTQYF,TGTGCCAGTAGTATTTCCGCAGGGGCGCGGGTTCTTGATACGCAGTATTTT
-,-,TRBJ2-2,TRBV27,CASSLQGTMNTGELFF,TGTGCCAGCAGTTTACAAGGGACAATGAACACCGGGGAGCTGTTTTTT
TRBD2,-,TRBJ2-2,TRBV10-3,CAISVGLAENTGELFF,TGTGCCATCAGTGTAGGACTAGCGGAAAACACCGGGGAGCTGTTTTTT
-,few,TRBJ2-7,TRBV10-3,CAISSAAYEQYF,TGTGCCATCAGTTCAGCGGCCTACGAGCAGTACTTC
TRBD1,-,TRBJ2-7,TRBV5-1,CASSLAGQGDEQYF,TGCGCCAGCAGCTTGGCCGGGCAGGGGGACGAGCAGTACTTC
-,few,TRBJ2-5,TRBV7-9,CASSPPGTAVDQYF,TGTGCCAGCAGCCCCCCCGGGACTGCCGTGGACCAGTACTTC
-,few,TRBJ1-2,TRBV4-1,CASSPYRGDGYTF,TGCGCCAGCAGCCCCTACCGAGGCGATGGCTACACCTTC
-,many,TRBJ2-2,TRBV12-3/TRBV12-4,CASSPTGGELFF,TGTGCCAGCTCACCAACCGGCGGGGAGCTGTTTTTT
TRBD2,many,TRBJ2-1,TRBV29-1,CSVAGTSGGGEQFF,TGCAGCGTTGCTGGGACTAGCGGAGGGGGTGAGCAGTTCTTC
TRBD2,-,TRBJ2-5,TRBV3-1,CASSQASLLAGVQETQYF,TGTGCCAGCAGCCAAGCCTCTCTTCTAGCGGGAGTCCAAGAGACCCAGTACTTC
TRBD1,-,TRBJ1-3,TRBV13,CASSPWTGAPSGNTIYF,TGTGCCAGCAGCCCGTGGACAGGAGCCCCCTCTGGAAACACCATATATTTT
-,few,TRBJ1-1,TRBV6-5,CASSNGPLENEAFF,TGTGCCAGCAGTAACGGGCCTCTCGAGAATGAAGCTTTCTTT
TRBD2,-,TRBJ2-1,TRBV4-1,CASSQILAGDYNEQFF,TGCGCCAGCAGCCAAATACTAGCGGGAGACTACAATGAGCAGTTCTTC
TRBD1,few,TRBJ2-7,TRBV28,CASRNRQGWDYEQYF,TGTGCCAGCAGAAACCGACAGGGATGGGACTACGAGCAGTACTTC
-,-,TRBJ2-1,TRBV9,CASSVARNMAGIFVDEQFF,TGTGCCAGCAGCGTAGCCCGGAACATGGCAGGGATATTCGTGGATGAGCAGTTCTTC
-,few,TRBJ2-6,TRBV12-3/TRBV12-4,CASRGGEANVLTF,TGTGCCAGCAGGGGGGGCGAGGCCAACGTCCTGACTTTC
-,many,TRBJ2-5,TRBV24-1,CATSDLQRGQLYF,TGTGCCACCAGTGATTTGCAGCGGGGACAGTTGTACTTC
-,-,TRBJ1-6,TRBV7-8,CASSSLISSNSPLHF,TGTGCCAGCAGCTCCCTCATTAGTTCTAATTCACCCCTCCACTTT
-,few,TRBJ1-1,TRBV20-1,CSATRDQAFF,TGCAGTGCTACCCGGGACCAAGCTTTCTTT
TRBD2,-,TRBJ2-5,TRBV4-1,CASSQLGLAGETQYF,TGCGCCAGCAGCCAACTAGGACTAGCGGGAGAGACCCAGTACTTC
-,-,TRBJ1-1,TRBV5-5,CASSPRTGGAFF,TGTGCCAGCAGCCCACGGACGGGGGGAGCTTTCTTT
TRBD2,many,TRBJ2-7,TRBV28,CASSISGSSYEQYF,TGTGCCAGCAGTATTAGCGGGAGTTCTTACGAGCAGTACTTC
-,-,TRBJ2-7,TRBV20-1,CSVRDTYEQYF,TGCAGTGTTCGGGACACCTACGAGCAGTACTTC
-,few,TRBJ2-3,TRBV20-1,CSARDYYGQGLDTQYF,TGCAGTGCTAGAGATTATTATGGCCAGGGTCTGGATACGCAGTATTTT
-,few,TRBJ2-2,TRBV11-3,CASSQVGAAGELFF,TGTGCCAGCAGCCAGGTTGGCGCCGCCGGGGAGCTGTTTTTT
-,few,TRBJ2-4,TRBV10-3,CAISESGSQGIQYF,TGTGCCATCAGTGAGTCGGGTAGCCAGGGCATTCAGTACTTC
-,-,TRBJ1-1,TRBV11-2,CASSSQPGTEAFF,TGTGCCAGCAGCTCCCAGCCGGGGACTGAAGCTTTCTTT
-,few,TRBJ2-7,TRBV28,CATRVEGMTPYEQYF,TGTGCCACGCGGGTGGAGGGAATGACTCCATACGAGCAGTACTTC
TRBD2,few,TRBJ2-2,TRBV28,CASSFIPSGRSNTGELFF,TGTGCCAGCAGTTTTATTCCTAGCGGGAGGTCGAACACCGGGGAGCTGTTTTTT
TRBD2,-,TRBJ2-1,TRBV12-3/TRBV12-4,CASSRNRGGTHNEQFF,TGTGCCAGCAGTCGGAATCGCGGGGGGACCCACAATGAGCAGTTCTTC